This section outlines one T cell receptor (beta chain) sequence together with its context. The antigen is unknown. CDR1 and CDR2 from the germline V gene are LNHDA and SQIVND (reference sequence). This CDR3 contains 15 residues. V gave up 1 base and J gave up 10 bases; unmatched junction bases: 8. The TCR beta library used iRepertoire HTBI primers with Arm-PCR amplification of CDR3. TCRdb called the multiplex PCR reads again in MiXCR, with one record for every CDR3 protein. The sample lists approximately 440,000 distinct CDR3 sequences; 15% to 20% were seen once. The data stem from a study of regulatory T cells in long-lasting Graves disease. Study at large: Antithyroid drugs had been taken under 3 months by newly diagnosed Graves' patients.

General study findings and limits: Exclusively peripheral blood, rather than thyroid tissue, was studied. Newly diagnosed Graves' patients had higher TCR diversity than persistent ones.

Described time point: newly diagnosed GD, antithyroid drugs for less than 3 months. Following extraction of RNA from PBMCs, that RNA was used to make the TCR library. EDTA tubes held roughly 9 milliliters of peripheral blood from each patient. The same specimen was also included in a second study, on T cells in Graves' hyperthyroidism and ophthalmopathy.

The chain combines TRBV19 with TRBJ2-1; 9 bases map to TRBD2. The sequences come from peripheral blood mononuclear cells (PBMCs), collected at new diagnosis, from a patient treated with antithyroid drugs. This TCR derives from a middle-aged man with Graves disease. CDR3 in DNA: TGTGCCAGTAGTATAGGAGGACTAGCGATCGACGAGCAGTTCTTC. Translation: CASSIGGLAIDEQFF.